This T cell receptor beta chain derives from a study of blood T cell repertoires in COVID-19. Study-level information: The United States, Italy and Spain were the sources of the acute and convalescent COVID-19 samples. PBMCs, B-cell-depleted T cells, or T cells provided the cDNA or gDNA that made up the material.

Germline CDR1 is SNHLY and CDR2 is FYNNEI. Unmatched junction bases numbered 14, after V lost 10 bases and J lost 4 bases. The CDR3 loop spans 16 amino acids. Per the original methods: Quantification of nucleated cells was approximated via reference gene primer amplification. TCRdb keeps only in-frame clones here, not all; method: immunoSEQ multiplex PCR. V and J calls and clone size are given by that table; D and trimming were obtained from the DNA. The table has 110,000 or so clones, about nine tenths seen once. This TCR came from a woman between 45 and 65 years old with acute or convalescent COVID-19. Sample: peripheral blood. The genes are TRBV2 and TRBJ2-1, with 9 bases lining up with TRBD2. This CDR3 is CATHLRAGGLYNEQFF. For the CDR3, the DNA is TGTGCCACCCACCTCCGGGCGGGAGGGCTGTACAATGAGCAGTTCTTC.